The 25 T cell receptor beta chains below all came from one sample that was sequenced in a study of T cell responses to AZD1222 COVID-19 vaccine. TCRdb's copy holds only in-frame clones and misses some; the assay was immunoSEQ multiplex PCR. The table lists 140,000 to 150,000 clones, more than 80% of them singletons, with 1.5% to 2% in the top ten. Material: peripheral blood, obtained on day 0 of AZD1222 vaccination. The origin of the receptors is an adult in good health.

The gene calls are TRBV6-1 and TRBJ2-7; the D call may be TRBD1 or TRBD2 (6 bases each). V was clipped by 2 bases and J by 0 bases, with 14 bases between them. The V gene's germline CDR1 is MNHNS and CDR2 SASEGT. The CDR3 is 16 residues long. CDR3 residues: CASSESGAYSSYEQYF. The CDR3, as DNA: TGTGCCAGCAGTGAATCGGGGGCATACTCCTCCTACGAGCAGTACTTC.

This clone was seen many times. The gene calls are TRBV27 and TRBJ1-5, with no clear D. There are 15 residues in the CDR3. V was shortened by 2 bases and J by 5 bases, with 13 bases between the two germline ends. The germline V gene has CDR1 MNHEY and CDR2 SMNVEV (reference sequence). DNA for the CDR3: TGTGCCAGCAGTTTAGGGTCACTTCCCCATCAGCCCCAGCATTTT. This sequence encodes CASSLGSLPHQPQHF.

The J gene is TRBJ2-1, the V gene TRBV5-1; a weak D match, TRBD1 (6 bases). The V gene lost 3 bases and the J gene lost 3 bases, with 19 bases spanning the gap. The CDR3 loop spans 17 amino acids. CDR1 and CDR2 from the germline V gene are SGHRS and YFSETQ. In DNA form, the CDR3 reads TGCGCCAGCAGCTACCCCCCGACAGGCCCCTTCTACAATGAGCAGTTCTTC. As protein: CASSYPPTGPFYNEQFF. The whole variable domain, filled in from reference TRBV5-1 and TRBJ2-1, reads KAGVTQTPRYLIKTRGQQVTLSCSPISGHRSVSWYQQTPGQGLQFLFEYFSETQRNKGNFPGRFSGRQFSNSRSEMNVSTLELGDSALYLCASSYPPTGPFYNEQFFGPGTRLTVL.

The chain uses TRBV18 and TRBJ1-5; D ambiguous. V shed 1 base and J shed 2 bases, with 3 bases lying between them. This CDR3 has 13 residues. The germline V gene encodes CDR1 KGHSH and CDR2 LQKENI. This chain's CDR3 is CASSPRGNQPQHF. The CDR3 DNA follows: TGTGCCAGCTCACCACGGGGCAATCAGCCCCAGCATTTT.

This clone was seen a single time. This chain links TRBV7-5 with TRBJ1-1; the DNA was not used to check the table's D call, TRBD1. TRBV7-5 is annotated as a pseudogene. The CDR3 length is 14 residues. CDR3 in DNA: TGTGTCAGAAGCTCAGGAGGGGGCGCTGGTGAAGCTTTCTTT. Translating gives CVRSSGGGAGEAFF.

CDR3 nucleotide sequence: TGTGCCAGCAGTTACCCCCCCGTTGGCGGATATGGCTACACCTTC. Encoded protein: CASSYPPVGGYGYTF. V usage is TRBV6-2 or TRBV6-3 and J usage is TRBJ1-2; D gene unclear. Germline V gives CDR1 MNHEY, CDR2 SVGEGT. V was pared by 2 bases and J by 5 bases, with 15 bases between. CDR3 size: 15 residues.

The V gene is TRBV7-9, the J gene TRBJ1-4, with D unclear. Trimming cost V 6 bases and J 6 bases, with 20 bases left between them. This CDR3 region has 16 residues. Germline CDR1 reads SEHNR; CDR2 reads FQNEAQ (reference sequence). The CDR3 here is CASSHLRQGGHEKLFF. In DNA, the CDR3 is TGTGCCAGCAGTCACCTCCGGCAAGGAGGGCATGAAAAACTGTTTTTT.

This chain links TRBV6-5 with TRBJ1-5; D possibly corresponds to TRBD1 (5 bases). Germline CDR1 MNHEY, CDR2 SVGAGI. V lost 8 bases and J lost 4, with 12 bases in between. This CDR3 has 13 amino acids. This CDR3 reads CASSGDGNQPQHF. CDR3 in DNA: TGTGCCAGCTCCGGGGACGGAAATCAGCCCCAGCATTTT.

This clone came up once. J is TRBJ1-2 and V is TRBV5-1; D is uncertain. The CDR3 runs 13 residues. Trimming took off 5 bases at V and 4 bases at J, with 12 bases between the two ends. Germline CDR1 SGHRS, CDR2 YFSETQ. The CDR3 DNA follows: TGCGCCAGCAGTTCAGCCGACGGCTATGGCTACACCTTC. Protein: CASSSADGYGYTF. The full variable domain, its missing parts supplied by reference TRBV5-1 and TRBJ1-2, is KAGVTQTPRYLIKTRGQQVTLSCSPISGHRSVSWYQQTPGQGLQFLFEYFSETQRNKGNFPGRFSGRQFSNSRSEMNVSTLELGDSALYLCASSSADGYGYTFGSGTRLTVV.

J is TRBJ1-2 and V is TRBV28; weak D call: TRBD1 (6 bases). V shed 4 bases and J shed 4 bases, with 16 bases lying between them. Germline V gene data show CDR1 as MDHEN and CDR2 as SYDVKM. The CDR3 has 15 residues. CDR3 residues: CASSSPQGTLYGYTF. The DNA of the CDR3 is TGTGCCAGCAGTTCCCCTCAGGGGACCCTCTATGGCTACACCTTC.

V and J are TRBV5-6 and TRBJ1-5; a possible D gene is TRBD1 (5 bases). In germline, CDR1 is SGHDT, CDR2 YYEEEE. The CDR3 loop spans 14 amino acids. V lost 2 bases, J lost 4 bases, and 10 bases lay in between. The chain's CDR3 is CASSFVSGNQPQHF. CDR3 sequence (DNA): TGTGCCAGCAGCTTCGTATCAGGGAATCAGCCCCAGCATTTT.

The chain has TRBV19 and TRBJ2-1; 11 positions match TRBD2. Trimming cost V 4 bases and J 0 bases; bases outside gene matches: 5. The CDR3 runs 17 residues. CDR1 is LNHDA and CDR2 is SQIVND in the germline V gene (reference sequence). The CDR3 DNA reads TGTGCCAGTAGTAAGGGACTAGCGGTCTCCTCCTACAATGAGCAGTTCTTC. Its translation: CASSKGLAVSSYNEQFF.

This chain connects TRBV9 to TRBJ1-1, with D maybe TRBD1 (5 bases). Germline V gene sequence: CDR1 SGDLS, CDR2 YYNGEE. This CDR3 has 15 residues. Trimming left V 0 bases short and J 4 bases short, with 13 bases between. This chain's CDR3 is CASSVGLGGGTEAFF. The CDR3 DNA reads as TGTGCCAGCAGCGTAGGCCTCGGGGGAGGCACTGAAGCTTTCTTT. Looking up the rest from reference TRBV9 and TRBJ1-1 gives the full variable domain: DSGVTQTPKHLITATGQRVTLRCSPRSGDLSVYWYQQSLDQGLQFLIQYYNGEERAKGNILERFSAQQFPDLHSELNLSSLELGDSALYFCASSVGLGGGTEAFFGQGTRLTVV.

This clone was seen only once. The CDR3 spells CASRVTGGADNYGYTF. The CDR3 region has the DNA TGTGCCAGCAGAGTTACTGGGGGAGCGGACAACTATGGCTACACCTTC. This chain connects TRBV6-6 to TRBJ1-2; weak D call: TRBD1 (5 bases). The germline V gene has CDR1 MNHNY and CDR2 SVGAGI (reference sequence). The CDR3 totals 16 residues. Trimming cost V 6 bases and J 2 bases, with 19 bases left between them.

J is TRBJ2-3 and V is TRBV30, with D unclear. The germline gives CDR1 GTSNPN, CDR2 SVGIG (reference sequence). The CDR3 extends over 12 amino acids. Trimming stripped 0 bases from V and 1 base from J, with 2 bases between. In DNA, the CDR3 is TGTGCCTGGAGTGTAGGCACAGATACGCAGTATTTT. Protein: CAWSVGTDTQYF. Full variable domain (missing parts from reference TRBV30 and TRBJ2-3): SQTIHQWPATLVQPVGSPLSLECTVEGTSNPNLYWYRQAAGRGLQLLFYSVGIGQISSEVPQNLSASRPQDRQFILSSKKLLLSDSGFYLCAWSVGTDTQYFGPGTRLTVL.

The V call is TRBV7-2, the J call TRBJ2-7; TRBD2 agrees at 7 bases. CDR1 SGHTA and CDR2 FQGNSA come from the germline V gene. Losses at the gene ends were 3 bases for V and 0 bases for J; bases not matched to a gene: 2. The CDR3 has 14 residues. The CDR3: CASSFGRSSYEQYF. CDR3 bases: TGTGCCAGCAGCTTCGGGAGGAGCTCCTACGAGCAGTACTTC.

About this clone itself: One junction end does not reproduce the germline sequence, and a read error may be involved. The chain carries TRBV27 and TRBJ2-7; 9 bases are a match to TRBD1. The V gene's germline CDR1 is MNHEY and CDR2 SMNVEV (reference sequence). CDR3 size: 14 residues. The CDR3 loop reads CASRGTGGSHEQYF. DNA for the CDR3: TGTGCCAGCAGGGGTACAGGGGGCTCCCACGAGCAGTACTTC.

This clone was seen once. The J gene is TRBJ1-1, the V gene TRBV7-2, with a tentative D call TRBD1 (6 bases). Germline V gives CDR1 SGHTA, CDR2 FQGNSA. V lost 7 bases to trimming and J lost 5 bases, with 14 bases between them. This CDR3 region has 13 residues. In DNA form, the CDR3 reads TGTGCCAGCACTTTCAAGGGGGGGACTGAAGCTTTCTTT. It specifies CASTFKGGTEAFF.

The chain couples TRBV2 to TRBJ1-5; no firm D call. Germline lookup yields CDR1 SNHLY and CDR2 FYNNEI. The CDR3 length is 13 residues. Trimming stripped 4 bases from V and 5 bases from J, with 9 bases between. CDR3 loop: CASSGNTDQPQHF. CDR3 sequence (DNA): TGTGCCAGCAGTGGAAACACGGATCAGCCCCAGCATTTT.

The CDR3 nucleotides read TGTGCCAGCAGCTTTACCGGGGCCAATTCCTACGAGCAGTACTTC. This gives the protein CASSFTGANSYEQYF. The gene calls are TRBV5-4 and TRBJ2-7; D is tentatively TRBD1 or TRBD2 (5 bases each). The CDR3 spans 15 residues. Germline assignment: CDR1 SGHNT and CDR2 YYREEE (reference sequence). Trimming cost V 2 bases and J 1 base, with 13 bases left between them.

The chain has TRBV12-3 or TRBV12-4 and TRBJ1-2; D perhaps matches TRBD1 (5 bases). Trimming pared 2 bases from V and 13 bases from J, leaving 11 bases between. There are 11 residues in the CDR3. The DNA of the CDR3 is TGTGCCAGCAGTTTAACGGGGGATTGCACCTTC. Translating gives CASSLTGDCTF.

The V gene is TRBV10-3, the J gene TRBJ2-7, with TRBD1 matching over 10 bases. Germline V gene data show CDR1 as ENHRY and CDR2 as SYGVKD. With 6 bases clipped from V and 4 bases from J, the junction kept 9 bases outside the gene matches. The CDR3 extends over 15 amino acids. Here the CDR3 reads CAISPGQGMGYEQYF. Here the CDR3 DNA reads TGTGCCATCAGCCCGGGACAGGGGATGGGGTACGAGCAGTACTTC.

The V gene is TRBV7-9, the J gene TRBJ1-2; 10 bases fit TRBD1. Germline V gene lookup returns CDR1 SEHNR and CDR2 FQNEAQ (reference sequence). The junction had 19 bases not matched to a gene; V was cut back by 5 bases and J by 7 bases. This CDR3 contains 18 residues. DNA for the CDR3: TGTGCCAGCAGCGCGGCAAGAAAGACAGGGGGCATCTGGAGTGGCTACACCTTC. This encodes CASSAARKTGGIWSGYTF.

The rearrangement joins TRBV2 to TRBJ2-4; TRBD1 or TRBD2 may be the D gene (5 bases each). CDR3 size: 16 residues. The V and J ends lost 5 bases and 0 bases respectively, with 14 bases between them. CDR1 and CDR2 (germline): SNHLY, FYNNEI. Written as DNA, the CDR3 is TGTGCCAGCAGTCCCTCCGGGACCCTAGCCAAAAACATTCAGTACTTC. This encodes CASSPSGTLAKNIQYF.

The chain employs TRBV10-1 and TRBJ2-5; 12 bases map to TRBD2. After removal of 2 bases from V and 4 bases from J, the junction contained 5 bases not matched to a gene. CDR1 is WNHNN, CDR2 SYGVQD, per germline (reference sequence). CDR3 length: 16 residues. As DNA, the CDR3 is TGCGCCAGCAGTGAGACTAGCGGGAGGTCAGGAGAGACCCAGTACTTC. It yields the protein CASSETSGRSGETQYF.